These 16 T cell receptor beta chains came from one sample sequenced in a study of shared clonotypes between healthy human individuals. Sequencing used immunoSEQ multiplex PCR; TCRdb keeps in-frame clones, though not all of them. The table shows approximately 1.5 million clones, with around 98% occurring only once. Sequencing was performed on naive CD4+ T cells sorted from blood. The subset: CD45RA+ positively selected. These receptors were collected from a man under 40 in good health.

The V gene is TRBV19, the J gene TRBJ1-5, with D uncertain. Germline V gives CDR1 LNHDA, CDR2 SQIVND (reference sequence). V was trimmed by 4 bases and J by 5 bases, leaving 15 bases between them. The CDR3 runs 15 residues. CDR3 amino acids: CASSTRALGHQPQHF. The CDR3, as DNA: TGTGCCAGTAGTACTCGGGCCCTAGGGCATCAGCCCCAGCATTTT.

This chain joins TRBV19 and TRBJ1-5; D uncertain. The CDR3 consists of 15 residues. The germline gives CDR1 LNHDA, CDR2 SQIVND (reference sequence). V shed 6 bases and J shed 0 bases, with 12 bases lying between them. The CDR3 nucleotides are TGTGCCAGTAGGAACACAGCGTATAGCAATCAGCCCCAGCATTTT. Its protein is CASRNTAYSNQPQHF.

This chain joins TRBV2 and TRBJ2-1; 11 bases match TRBD2. Germline lookup yields CDR1 SNHLY and CDR2 FYNNEI. This CDR3 region has 14 residues. Trimming at V came to 6 bases and at J to 6 bases, leaving 4 bases not matched to a gene. CDR3 amino acids: CASRTGTSGNEQFF. The CDR3, as DNA: TGTGCCAGCAGAACCGGGACTAGCGGCAATGAGCAGTTCTTC.

In this sample, this clone turned up once. This chain joins TRBV7-9 and TRBJ1-5; D remains ambiguous. Trimming left V 3 bases short and J 4 bases short, with 10 bases between. Germline CDR1 SEHNR, CDR2 FQNEAQ (reference sequence). This CDR3 contains 14 residues. CDR3 loop: CASSFGSENQPQHF. The CDR3 nucleotides read TGTGCCAGCAGCTTCGGCTCGGAAAATCAGCCCCAGCATTTT.

The chain is built from TRBV18 and TRBJ1-2; D possibly corresponds to TRBD1 (5 bases). Germline V gives CDR1 KGHSH, CDR2 LQKENI. V lost 3 bases and J 8 bases, leaving 13 bases between the germline ends. This CDR3 is 13 amino acids long. In DNA form, the CDR3 reads TGTGCCAGCTCACCCCAGGGAGGAGAGGGCTACACCTTC. Its protein product is CASSPQGGEGYTF.

For this clone: This sample also contains other DNA sequences that code for the same CDR3. The chain links TRBV5-1 to TRBJ2-5; TRBD2 matches 12 bases. Trimming at V came to 4 bases and at J to 0 bases, leaving 4 bases not matched to a gene. This CDR3 has 16 residues. Germline V gene sequence: CDR1 SGHRS, CDR2 YFSETQ. CDR3 region: CASSLGLAGYQETQYF. CDR3 sequence (DNA): TGCGCCAGCAGCCTGGGACTAGCGGGCTACCAAGAGACCCAGTACTTC.

Comment on this clone: The same CDR3 can be traced to other DNA sequences in this sample. The J gene is TRBJ2-3, the V gene TRBV20-1; no clear D gene. The V end was cut by 3 bases, the J end by 4 bases, with 2 bases between. The germline V gene encodes CDR1 DFQATT and CDR2 SNEGSKA (reference sequence). The CDR3 consists of 10 residues. For the CDR3, the DNA is TGCAGTGCTAGCTCAGATACGCAGTATTTT. Translation gives CSASSDTQYF.

The chain carries TRBV5-1 and TRBJ2-2; TRBD1 might be the D (5 bases). V was trimmed by 3 bases and J by 8 bases, leaving 17 bases between them. This CDR3 region has 15 residues. Germline V lookup: CDR1 SGHRS, CDR2 YFSETQ. Here the CDR3 DNA reads TGCGCCAGCAGCTCCCCCTCAGGGTCCGTTGGGGAGCTGTTTTTT. This sequence encodes CASSSPSGSVGELFF.

The chain is built from TRBV2 and TRBJ1-2; D perhaps matches TRBD1 (5 bases). Germline V gene sequence: CDR1 SNHLY, CDR2 FYNNEI. The CDR3 runs 16 residues. Between the trimmed V and J ends, which lost 1 base and 4 bases, there was a span of 16 bases. CDR3 loop: CASSEEYSDSIYGYTF. CDR3 DNA sequence: TGTGCCAGCAGTGAAGAATATTCCGACAGCATCTATGGCTACACCTTC.

The chain links TRBV29-1 to TRBJ2-5, with D tentatively TRBD2 (6 bases). Germline values: CDR1 SQVTM, CDR2 ANQGSEA. Between the trimmed V and J ends, which lost 5 bases and 2 bases, there was a span of 12 bases. The CDR3 covers 13 residues. The CDR3 DNA reads as TGCAGCGTTTCCCGGACTACTCAAGAGACCCAGTACTTC. This gives the protein CSVSRTTQETQYF.

The chain is built from TRBV27 and TRBJ2-3; possibly TRBD2 for D (5 bases). Germline V gives CDR1 MNHEY, CDR2 SMNVEV (reference sequence). The V gene lost 6 bases and the J gene lost 4 bases, with 29 bases spanning the gap. The CDR3 runs 19 residues. CDR3 loop: CASSRFRKSVGALADTQYF. The CDR3 DNA follows: TGTGCCAGCAGCCGCTTCCGTAAATCAGTGGGAGCCCTAGCAGATACGCAGTATTTT.

The chain uses TRBV5-5 and TRBJ2-2; no definite D call. Per the germline V gene, CDR1 is SGHKS and CDR2 is YYEKEE (reference sequence). V was trimmed by 0 bases and J by 3 bases, leaving 6 bases between them. The CDR3 runs to 14 residues. The CDR3 sequence is CASSLAGYTGELFF. The CDR3 DNA reads TGTGCCAGCAGCTTGGCCGGATACACCGGGGAGCTGTTTTTT.

As regards this clone: Other nucleotide sequences in the sample specify the same CDR3. This chain links TRBV28 with TRBJ2-1, with D unclear. Germline values: CDR1 MDHEN, CDR2 SYDVKM. This CDR3 is 13 amino acids long. V gave up 3 bases and J gave up 1 base, with 4 bases separating them. The CDR3 sequence is CASSLVSYNEQFF. The CDR3 DNA reads TGTGCCAGCAGTTTGGTATCCTACAATGAGCAGTTCTTC.

This chain connects TRBV20-1 to TRBJ1-2; D unresolved. The germline V gene encodes CDR1 DFQATT and CDR2 SNEGSKA (reference sequence). The CDR3 consists of 9 residues. Trimming stripped 8 bases from V and 8 bases from J, with 9 bases between. The CDR3 loop reads CSLAGGYTF. The DNA of the CDR3 is TGCAGTCTCGCGGGGGGCTACACCTTC.

This chain joins TRBV9 and TRBJ2-7; 11 nucleotides match TRBD2. This CDR3 is 16 amino acids long. V shed 0 bases, J shed 5 bases, and the junction held 7 bases outside the gene matches. Germline CDR1 SGDLS, CDR2 YYNGEE. CDR3 sequence reads: CASSVAVAGGRDEQYF. The CDR3 nucleotides are TGTGCCAGCAGCGTAGCGGTAGCGGGAGGGCGGGACGAGCAGTACTTC.

The chain recombines TRBV14 with TRBJ2-2, with 12 bases that match TRBD1. The CDR3 runs 16 residues. The V segment lost 6 bases and the J segment 6 bases; nucleotides outside the gene matches: 8. From germline, CDR1 is SGHDN and CDR2 FVKESK. The CDR3 DNA reads as TGTGCCAGCAGGCCGACCGGGACAGGGGGCTCCGGGGAGCTGTTTTTT. Its protein is CASRPTGTGGSGELFF.